This TCR beta chain was identified in a study of somatic mutations in cytotoxic T cells in rheumatoid arthritis. Turning to the study itself: A subset of V beta antibody-stained T-cell populations was isolated by flow sorting, reaching nearly 100% purity, and this subset included V beta1+ cells that went on to TCRB sequencing. Findings and caveats of the study: Exceedance of 20% of CD8+ cells by the largest CD8+ clone occurred in about an eighth of the 65 patients. Clonality measured in CD8+ T cells did not differ significantly between rheumatoid arthritis patients and age-matched healthy controls.

Regarding this clone: What it binds is unknown.

Libraries were prepared by immunoSEQ multiplex PCR; TCRdb keeps only in-frame clonotypes and omits some of them. The sample shows approximately 12,000 clones, about four fifths of them seen only once. The sequenced sample was CD8+ T cells sorted from blood. The receptor was isolated from an adult with rheumatoid arthritis.

Here the CDR3 reads CASSLRGYEQYF. The DNA for the CDR3 is TGTGCCAGCAGTTTACGCGGCTACGAGCAGTACTTC. V is TRBV28 and J is TRBJ2-7, with D uncertain. The CDR3 has 12 residues. The germline CDR1 and CDR2 sequences are MDHEN and SYDVKM. Between the trimmed V and J ends, which lost 2 bases and 3 bases, there was a span of 5 bases.